One sample yielded the 17 T cell receptor beta chains listed below, sequenced in a study of beta chain features in type 1 diabetes. Isolated RNA was reverse transcribed in full, so expressed TCRB transcripts were sequenced. Some clones are missing from TCRdb's copy, which holds only in-frame ones; the method was immunoSEQ multiplex PCR. The profile shows about 240,000 clones, around 26% of them singletons. What was sequenced was central memory CD4+ T cells from blood. The receptors come from a man aged 25 to 45 in good health.

This clone turned up a few times. The chain combines TRBV28 with TRBJ2-6, with D perhaps TRBD1 (5 bases). Trimming took 8 bases from V and 0 from J, leaving 11 bases between them. Germline V gives CDR1 MDHEN, CDR2 SYDVKM. The CDR3 is 15 residues long. The CDR3: CASGRVTSGANVLTF. The CDR3 DNA follows: TGTGCCAGCGGCAGGGTGACCTCTGGGGCCAACGTCCTGACTTTC.

The rearrangement uses TRBV4-1 and TRBJ2-1, with TRBD2 matching over 14 bases. The germline V gene encodes CDR1 MGHRA and CDR2 YSYEKL. This CDR3 contains 20 residues. Unmatched junction bases numbered 11, after V lost 4 bases and J lost 0 bases. This CDR3 is CASSPSGTSGRGGSYNEQFF. The CDR3, as DNA: TGCGCCAGCAGCCCCTCGGGGACTAGCGGGAGAGGGGGCTCCTACAATGAGCAGTTCTTC.

The V gene is TRBV10-3, the J gene TRBJ2-3; D gene ambiguous. This CDR3 comprises 15 residues. Trimming pared 2 bases from V and 0 bases from J, leaving 9 bases between. Per germline, CDR1 ENHRY and CDR2 SYGVKD. The CDR3 bases are TGTGCCATCAGTGAGCGGGCCGCTAGCACAGATACGCAGTATTTT. Its translation is CAISERAASTDTQYF.

This clone was detected only a few times. The chain uses TRBV13 and TRBJ1-4, with 10 positions matching TRBD1. CDR3 length equals 18 residues. V lost 5 bases to trimming and J lost 7 bases; unmatched junction nucleotides: 16. Germline lookup yields CDR1 PRHDT and CDR2 FYEKMQ (reference sequence). The CDR3 reads CASSPRTGGGYGGEKLFF. The CDR3 nucleotides are TGTGCCAGCAGCCCCCGGACAGGGGGAGGGTATGGGGGTGAAAAACTGTTTTTT.

Turning to this clone: Other nucleotide sequences in the sample specify the same CDR3. The chain recombines TRBV30 with TRBJ1-5; the D gene is possibly TRBD1 (6 bases). CDR3 length: 13 amino acids. V was clipped by 5 bases and J by 1 base, with 9 bases between them. Germline loops: CDR1 GTSNPN, CDR2 SVGIG (reference sequence). The CDR3 coding sequence is TGTGCCTGGGATACAGGGAGCAATCAGCCCCAGCATTTT. It yields the protein CAWDTGSNQPQHF.

The chain is built from TRBV6-5 and TRBJ2-7, with TRBD1 matching over 9 bases. The ends lost 7 bases at V and 7 bases at J; junction bases unmatched: 8. Per germline, CDR1 MNHEY and CDR2 SVGAGI. CDR3 length: 13 residues. The CDR3 region has the DNA TGTGCCAGCACGGGACAGGGCCCAAGAGAGCAGTACTTC. This gives the protein CASTGQGPREQYF.

V is TRBV29-1 and J is TRBJ1-2, with 9 bases aligning to TRBD1. Trimming removed 6 bases from V and 7 bases from J; junction bases left unmatched: 9. This CDR3 has 13 amino acids. The V gene's germline CDR1 is SQVTM and CDR2 ANQGSEA. CDR3 nucleotides: TGCAGCGTCCCGGGACAGGGCCCCAGTGGCTACACCTTC. Translation gives CSVPGQGPSGYTF.

This clone was recorded a few times. The rearrangement uses TRBV9 and TRBJ2-1, with 7 bases matching TRBD1. V trimming: 2 bases; J trimming: 2 bases; junction bases outside the gene matches: 4. This CDR3 is 15 amino acids long. Germline assignment: CDR1 SGDLS and CDR2 YYNGEE. The CDR3 loop is CASSVRTGPYNEQFF. The CDR3 DNA follows: TGTGCCAGCAGCGTTCGGACAGGCCCCTACAATGAGCAGTTCTTC. The whole variable domain, remainder taken from reference TRBV9 and TRBJ2-1, is DSGVTQTPKHLITATGQRVTLRCSPRSGDLSVYWYQQSLDQGLQFLIQYYNGEERAKGNILERFSAQQFPDLHSELNLSSLELGDSALYFCASSVRTGPYNEQFFGPGTRLTVL.

This clone was counted many times. This chain links TRBV7-2 with TRBJ2-3; no clear D gene. Between the trimmed V and J ends, which lost 0 bases and 2 bases, there was a span of 3 bases. The CDR3 extends over 13 amino acids. In germline, CDR1 is SGHTA, CDR2 FQGNSA. The CDR3 nucleotides read TGTGCCAGCAGCTTAGCTGACACAGATACGCAGTATTTT. This translates into CASSLADTDTQYF. Supplemented by reference TRBV7-2 and TRBJ2-3, the full variable domain reads GAGVSQSPSNKVTEKGKDVELRCDPISGHTALYWYRQSLGQGLEFLIYFQGNSAPDKSGLPSDRFSAERTGGSVSTLTIQRTQQEDSAVYLCASSLADTDTQYFGPGTRLTVL.

This clone was observed a handful of times. This chain joins TRBV10-3 and TRBJ2-1; D ambiguous. CDR3 size: 12 residues. Trimming took off 6 bases at V and 7 bases at J, with 10 bases between the two ends. Germline CDR1 ENHRY, CDR2 SYGVKD. Written as DNA, the CDR3 is TGTGCCATCAGCACCCTACGGAATGAGCAGTTCTTC. Protein product: CAISTLRNEQFF.

V gene TRBV10-3 combines with J gene TRBJ2-5; D is possibly TRBD1 (5 bases). The DNA end is more similar to TRBJ2-7, so the J call may be wrong. The CDR3 is 14 residues long. The germline V gene encodes CDR1 ENHRY and CDR2 SYGVKD. CDR3 sequence reads: CAISEGALSYEQYF. The CDR3 coding sequence is TGTGCCATCAGTGAGGGGGCTTTATCCTACGAGCAGTACTTC.

This clone was counted at least ten times. DNA of the CDR3: TGTGCCAGCAGCCCCCTGGGGCTAGCGGAAACTCAAGAGACCCAGTACTTC. Translated: CASSPLGLAETQETQYF. The chain couples TRBV5-6 to TRBJ2-5; 7 bases agree with TRBD2. The ends lost 4 bases at V and 2 bases at J; junction bases unmatched: 14. CDR3 length equals 17 residues. Germline values: CDR1 SGHDT, CDR2 YYEEEE.

This clone occurred a few times. The chain combines TRBV18 with TRBJ1-5; 7 nucleotides match TRBD1. CDR3 length equals 15 residues. With 4 bases clipped from V and 5 bases from J, the junction kept 8 bases outside the gene matches. The germline V gene encodes CDR1 KGHSH and CDR2 LQKENI. CDR3 DNA: TGTGCCAGCTCACTAGCCAGGGGGGTGGATCAGCCCCAGCATTTT. Its protein product is CASSLARGVDQPQHF.

The chain joins TRBV6-1 to TRBJ2-3; 9 nucleotides match TRBD1. V was pared by 8 bases and J by 1 base, with 4 bases of the junction left unmatched. The CDR3 is 14 amino acids. Germline V gives CDR1 MNHNS, CDR2 SASEGT. The CDR3 DNA reads as TGTGCCAGCCACCGGGACAGGGGCACAGATACGCAGTATTTT. Translated: CASHRDRGTDTQYF.

The gene calls are TRBV4-1 and TRBJ2-2; D is ambiguous. The V and J ends lost 4 bases and 3 bases respectively, with 6 bases between them. This CDR3 has 13 amino acids. Germline V gene data show CDR1 as MGHRA and CDR2 as YSYEKL. CDR3 protein: CASSRTDTGELFF. DNA for the CDR3: TGCGCCAGCAGCCGGACGGACACCGGGGAGCTGTTTTTT.

This clone came up a few times. J is TRBJ2-5 and V is TRBV7-9, with unresolved D. Germline-derived CDR1 and CDR2 are SEHNR and FQNEAQ (reference sequence). The CDR3 is 12 amino acids. Trimming took off 1 base at V and 2 bases at J, with 2 bases between the two ends. Here the CDR3 reads CASSLEQETQYF. Here the CDR3 DNA reads TGTGCCAGCAGCTTAGAGCAAGAGACCCAGTACTTC.

This clone was seen at least ten times. The rearrangement uses TRBV30 and TRBJ1-2; possibly TRBD1 for D (6 bases). Germline CDR1 GTSNPN, CDR2 SVGIG (reference sequence). This CDR3 is built from 15 residues. V was clipped by 2 bases and J by 7 bases, with 20 bases between them. CDR3 DNA sequence: TGTGCCTGGAGTCCTCGGACAGCGTGGTCGGTTGGCTACACCTTC. As protein: CAWSPRTAWSVGYTF. Filled out from reference TRBV30 and TRBJ1-2, the complete variable domain reads SQTIHQWPATLVQPVGSPLSLECTVEGTSNPNLYWYRQAAGRGLQLLFYSVGIGQISSEVPQNLSASRPQDRQFILSSKKLLLSDSGFYLCAWSPRTAWSVGYTFGSGTRLTVV.